Presented here are 26 T cell receptor beta chains from one specimen sequenced in a study of blood T cell repertoires in COVID-19. The data were produced by immunoSEQ multiplex PCR, yet TCRdb's version contains in-frame clones alone and is incomplete. This sample has 380,000 or so clones; 89% occur once, and the top ten carry 0.95% to 1.5%. Input material: peripheral blood. All receptors derive from a man aged 40-49 years with acute or convalescent COVID-19.

The chain employs TRBV11-3 and TRBJ2-7; no firm D call. Germline V CDR1 and CDR2: SGHNT, YENEEA. The CDR3 totals 14 residues. Trimming removed 0 bases at V and 6 bases at J, with 12 bases between. The CDR3 coding sequence is TGTGCCAGCAGCTTAGATCCATCTCGGTCCGAGCAGTACTTC. Its translation is CASSLDPSRSEQYF.

The chain combines TRBV11-2 with TRBJ1-4; 7 bases map to TRBD1. The germline V gene encodes CDR1 SGHAT and CDR2 FQNNGV. J was trimmed by 3 bases and V by 1 base; bases with no gene match: 5. The CDR3 has 16 amino acids. CDR3 bases: TGTGCCAGCAGCTTAGCAGGGGGACACTCTAATGAAAAACTGTTTTTT. Translation: CASSLAGGHSNEKLFF.

The chain couples TRBV9 to TRBJ1-6; TRBD1 agrees at 7 bases. This CDR3 has 14 amino acids. V was clipped by 3 bases and J by 9 bases; unmatched bases: 6. Germline values: CDR1 SGDLS, CDR2 YYNGEE. The CDR3 DNA reads TGTGCCAGCAGCGGACAGGGAACAGTTTCACCCCTCCACTTT. Its translation is CASSGQGTVSPLHF.

The chain joins TRBV5-1 to TRBJ1-2, with unresolved D. Trimming cost V 1 base and J 4 bases, with 11 bases left between them. Germline V CDR1 and CDR2: SGHRS, YFSETQ. This CDR3 has 14 amino acids. CDR3 in DNA: TGCGCCAGCAGCTTGTCCGCGAGTTCCTATGGCTACACCTTC. It yields the protein CASSLSASSYGYTF.

This chain joins TRBV5-4 and TRBJ1-2, with unresolved D. Trimming shortened V by 5 bases and J by 0 bases, and 17 bases separated the two germline ends. The germline CDR1 and CDR2 sequences are SGHNT and YYREEE (reference sequence). This CDR3 has 16 amino acids. This chain's CDR3 is CASSPSHTIANYGYTF. As DNA, the CDR3 is TGTGCCAGCAGTCCATCCCACACTATCGCTAACTATGGCTACACCTTC.

This chain joins TRBV7-9 and TRBJ1-1, with 9 bases that match TRBD1. J was trimmed by 6 bases and V by 5 bases; bases with no gene match: 13. This CDR3 is built from 16 residues. Germline V gene data show CDR1 as SEHNR and CDR2 as FQNEAQ (reference sequence). CDR3 loop: CASSTKPGQGLAEAFF. CDR3 coding DNA: TGTGCCAGCAGCACTAAGCCGGGACAGGGACTCGCTGAAGCTTTCTTT.

The rearrangement links TRBV7-9 to TRBJ1-2, with D maybe TRBD1 (5 bases). The length of the CDR3 is 15 residues. Germline V CDR1 and CDR2: SEHNR, FQNEAQ (reference sequence). V lost 2 bases and J lost 6, with 16 bases in between. The CDR3 loop reads CASSLSQGLLDGYTF. The CDR3, as DNA: TGTGCCAGCAGCTTAAGTCAGGGTCTCCTCGATGGCTACACCTTC.

This clone was seen once. The V call is TRBV24-1, the J call TRBJ1-3, with 7 bases fitting TRBD1. V lost 4 bases to trimming and J lost 0 bases; unmatched junction nucleotides: 2. The CDR3 consists of 15 residues. The germline gives CDR1 KGHDR, CDR2 SFDVKD. CDR3 sequence: CATSDTGDSGNTIYF. In DNA, the CDR3 is TGTGCCACCAGTGACACAGGGGACTCTGGAAACACCATATATTTT.

This clone was found once. The chain combines TRBV2 with TRBJ2-1, with D unclear. Germline CDR1 SNHLY, CDR2 FYNNEI. Trimming stripped 6 bases from V and 7 bases from J, with 16 bases between. The CDR3 consists of 14 residues. This CDR3 reads CASSSRVVVNEQFF. DNA of the CDR3: TGTGCCAGCAGCTCCCGTGTAGTGGTAAATGAGCAGTTCTTC.

V gene TRBV7-8 combines with J gene TRBJ2-3, with D maybe TRBD1 (5 bases). The V gene's germline CDR1 is SGHVS and CDR2 FQNEAQ. Trimming removed 6 bases from V and 2 bases from J, with 21 bases in between. This CDR3 is 17 amino acids long. Written as DNA, the CDR3 is TGTGCCAGCAGAACAGGACGGACCTTTACCCCCACAGATACGCAGTATTTT. Its protein product is CASRTGRTFTPTDTQYF.

The gene calls are TRBV28 and TRBJ2-2; D is perhaps TRBD1 (6 bases). The CDR3 covers 14 residues. Trimming left V 1 base short and J 7 bases short, with 10 bases between. In germline, CDR1 is MDHEN, CDR2 SYDVKM. CDR3 residues: CASSLLAGVGELFF. The CDR3 DNA reads TGTGCCAGCAGTTTATTAGCAGGGGTCGGGGAGCTGTTTTTT.

The V and J genes are TRBV9 and TRBJ2-6; TRBD1 agrees at 11 bases. This CDR3 is built from 17 residues. Germline V gene data show CDR1 as SGDLS and CDR2 as YYNGEE. V was clipped by 4 bases and J by 2 bases; unmatched bases: 5. The CDR3 DNA is TGTGCCAGCAGCATTAGGACAGGGGGCCCTGGGGCCAACGTCCTGACTTTC. This translates into CASSIRTGGPGANVLTF.

The sample holds one count of this clone. The V call is TRBV19, the J call TRBJ2-1; 7 bases are shared with TRBD2. Germline CDR1 reads LNHDA; CDR2 reads SQIVND (reference sequence). The CDR3 has 14 amino acids. Trimming removed 5 bases from V and 3 bases from J; junction bases left unmatched: 4. CDR3: CASSLAVGYNEQFF. The CDR3 region has the DNA TGTGCCAGTAGTCTAGCGGTTGGCTACAATGAGCAGTTCTTC.

V usage is TRBV5-1 and J usage is TRBJ1-1; D is unclear. CDR1 SGHRS and CDR2 YFSETQ come from the germline V gene. V was pared by 4 bases and J by 3 bases, with 19 bases between. The CDR3 has 16 amino acids. DNA for the CDR3: TGCGCCAGCAGCCCTTACAGTGGTCCCGGGGACACTGAAGCTTTCTTT. Its protein product is CASSPYSGPGDTEAFF.

The rearrangement uses TRBV4-3 and TRBJ1-2; D is ambiguous. Germline V gene lookup returns CDR1 LGHNA and CDR2 YSLEER. V lost 0 bases and J 4 bases, leaving 9 bases between the germline ends. The CDR3 runs to 14 residues. CDR3 DNA sequence: TGCGCCAGCAGCCAAGATGGAGTCGGCTATGGCTACACCTTC. It translates to CASSQDGVGYGYTF.

The CDR3 sequence is CAISGQGAGETQYF. The CDR3 DNA reads as TGTGCCATCAGCGGACAGGGGGCGGGTGAGACCCAGTACTTC. The chain combines TRBV10-3 with TRBJ2-5; TRBD1 matches 11 bases. The germline gives CDR1 ENHRY, CDR2 SYGVKD. V was pared by 6 bases and J by 5 bases, with 5 bases of the junction left unmatched. The CDR3 loop spans 14 amino acids.

Comments on this clone: Other nucleotide sequences in the sample specify the same CDR3. The CDR3, as DNA: TGTGCCACCAGCAGAGATCCGAGTTCCTACGAGCAGTACTTC. Translated, it gives CATSRDPSSYEQYF. The V and J genes are TRBV15 and TRBJ2-7, with unresolved D. CDR3 length: 14 amino acids. The V and J ends lost 0 bases and 1 base respectively, with 7 bases between them. Germline CDR1 and CDR2: LNHNV and YYDKDF (reference sequence). The variable domain in full, completed from reference TRBV15 and TRBJ2-7, reads DAMVIQNPRYQVTQFGKPVTLSCSQTLNHNVMYWYQQKSSQAPKLLFHYYDKDFNNEADTPDNFQSRRPNTSFCFLDIRSPGLGDTAMYLCATSRDPSSYEQYFGPGTRLTVT.

The sample holds a few counts of this clone. This chain uses TRBV28 with TRBJ1-1; a possible D gene is TRBD1 (5 bases). The germline V gene encodes CDR1 MDHEN and CDR2 SYDVKM. The CDR3 loop spans 12 amino acids. Trimming left V 5 bases short and J 5 bases short, with 9 bases between. This CDR3 is CASSRGGTEAFF. CDR3 coding DNA: TGTGCCAGCAGTAGGGGAGGTACTGAAGCTTTCTTT.

The chain carries TRBV6-2 or TRBV6-3 and TRBJ1-2; 11 nucleotides align to TRBD1. This CDR3 has 15 amino acids. From germline, CDR1 is MNHEY and CDR2 SVGEGT. The junction had 1 base not matched to a gene; V was cut back by 2 bases and J by 2 bases. Here the CDR3 DNA reads TGTGCCAGCAGTTACGGGACAGGGGGAAACTATGGCTACACCTTC. Translating it yields CASSYGTGGNYGYTF.

This clone has only one observation. The CDR3 sequence is CASSVRSSSETQYF. CDR3 coding DNA: TGTGCCAGCAGCGTAAGGAGTAGCTCGGAGACCCAGTACTTC. This sequence joins TRBV9 and TRBJ2-5; D remains ambiguous. The CDR3 runs to 14 residues. The germline V gene encodes CDR1 SGDLS and CDR2 YYNGEE. The ends were cut back, 1 base at V and 5 bases at J, with 12 bases in the middle.

The V gene is TRBV6-2 or TRBV6-3, the J gene TRBJ2-5; 11 bases align to TRBD2. Looked up from germline, CDR1 is MNHEY and CDR2 is SVGEGT. After removal of 2 bases from V and 7 bases from J, the junction contained 9 bases not matched to a gene. There are 16 residues in the CDR3. This CDR3 reads CASSYTRLAGGGTQYF. CDR3 coding DNA: TGTGCCAGCAGTTACACGCGGCTAGCGGGGGGAGGGACCCAGTACTTC.

The chain is built from TRBV10-3 and TRBJ2-7; TRBD2 aligns across 10 bases. V shed 9 bases, J shed 2 bases, and the junction held 1 base outside the gene matches. Germline V gene data show CDR1 as ENHRY and CDR2 as SYGVKD. The CDR3 has 12 amino acids. CDR3 loop: CAMGTSAYEQYF. The DNA of the CDR3 is TGTGCCATGGGGACTAGCGCCTACGAGCAGTACTTC.

The chain couples TRBV5-1 to TRBJ2-5; possible D gene TRBD1, 5 bases. The V gene lost 0 bases and the J gene lost 1 base, with 13 bases spanning the gap. Germline V gene data show CDR1 as SGHRS and CDR2 as YFSETQ. The CDR3 is 16 residues long. In nucleotides, the CDR3 is TGCGCCAGCAGCTTGGGAGGTTTGGGGCTCCAAGAGACCCAGTACTTC. It translates to CASSLGGLGLQETQYF.

The genes are TRBV4-2 and TRBJ2-5; 10 bases are a match to TRBD2. The CDR3 runs to 21 residues. CDR1 and CDR2 from the germline V gene are LGHNA and YNFKEQ. The trim removed 4 bases at V and 6 bases at J, leaving 26 bases unmatched. The CDR3 nucleotides are TGTGCCAGCAGCCCTGGAGTGGCAGGGCAACGGACTAGCGGACGATGGAAGACCCAGTACTTC. This gives the protein CASSPGVAGQRTSGRWKTQYF.

V gene TRBV7-2 combines with J gene TRBJ1-3; the D gene is possibly TRBD1 (5 bases). With 6 bases removed from V and 4 bases from J, the gap between germline ends came to 16 bases. This CDR3 contains 15 residues. Germline assignment: CDR1 SGHTA and CDR2 FQGNSA. The chain's CDR3 is CASSLGSGNGNTIYF. For the CDR3, the DNA is TGTGCCAGCAGTCTAGGGTCAGGGAACGGAAACACCATATATTTT.

The genes are TRBV27 and TRBJ1-5; D ambiguous. This CDR3 is 14 amino acids long. The V gene lost 6 bases and the J gene lost 0 bases, with 9 bases spanning the gap. Per the germline V gene, CDR1 is MNHEY and CDR2 is SMNVEV (reference sequence). CDR3 nucleotides: TGTGCCAGCAGAGAGGGTCTTAGCAATCAGCCCCAGCATTTT. Translated, it gives CASREGLSNQPQHF.